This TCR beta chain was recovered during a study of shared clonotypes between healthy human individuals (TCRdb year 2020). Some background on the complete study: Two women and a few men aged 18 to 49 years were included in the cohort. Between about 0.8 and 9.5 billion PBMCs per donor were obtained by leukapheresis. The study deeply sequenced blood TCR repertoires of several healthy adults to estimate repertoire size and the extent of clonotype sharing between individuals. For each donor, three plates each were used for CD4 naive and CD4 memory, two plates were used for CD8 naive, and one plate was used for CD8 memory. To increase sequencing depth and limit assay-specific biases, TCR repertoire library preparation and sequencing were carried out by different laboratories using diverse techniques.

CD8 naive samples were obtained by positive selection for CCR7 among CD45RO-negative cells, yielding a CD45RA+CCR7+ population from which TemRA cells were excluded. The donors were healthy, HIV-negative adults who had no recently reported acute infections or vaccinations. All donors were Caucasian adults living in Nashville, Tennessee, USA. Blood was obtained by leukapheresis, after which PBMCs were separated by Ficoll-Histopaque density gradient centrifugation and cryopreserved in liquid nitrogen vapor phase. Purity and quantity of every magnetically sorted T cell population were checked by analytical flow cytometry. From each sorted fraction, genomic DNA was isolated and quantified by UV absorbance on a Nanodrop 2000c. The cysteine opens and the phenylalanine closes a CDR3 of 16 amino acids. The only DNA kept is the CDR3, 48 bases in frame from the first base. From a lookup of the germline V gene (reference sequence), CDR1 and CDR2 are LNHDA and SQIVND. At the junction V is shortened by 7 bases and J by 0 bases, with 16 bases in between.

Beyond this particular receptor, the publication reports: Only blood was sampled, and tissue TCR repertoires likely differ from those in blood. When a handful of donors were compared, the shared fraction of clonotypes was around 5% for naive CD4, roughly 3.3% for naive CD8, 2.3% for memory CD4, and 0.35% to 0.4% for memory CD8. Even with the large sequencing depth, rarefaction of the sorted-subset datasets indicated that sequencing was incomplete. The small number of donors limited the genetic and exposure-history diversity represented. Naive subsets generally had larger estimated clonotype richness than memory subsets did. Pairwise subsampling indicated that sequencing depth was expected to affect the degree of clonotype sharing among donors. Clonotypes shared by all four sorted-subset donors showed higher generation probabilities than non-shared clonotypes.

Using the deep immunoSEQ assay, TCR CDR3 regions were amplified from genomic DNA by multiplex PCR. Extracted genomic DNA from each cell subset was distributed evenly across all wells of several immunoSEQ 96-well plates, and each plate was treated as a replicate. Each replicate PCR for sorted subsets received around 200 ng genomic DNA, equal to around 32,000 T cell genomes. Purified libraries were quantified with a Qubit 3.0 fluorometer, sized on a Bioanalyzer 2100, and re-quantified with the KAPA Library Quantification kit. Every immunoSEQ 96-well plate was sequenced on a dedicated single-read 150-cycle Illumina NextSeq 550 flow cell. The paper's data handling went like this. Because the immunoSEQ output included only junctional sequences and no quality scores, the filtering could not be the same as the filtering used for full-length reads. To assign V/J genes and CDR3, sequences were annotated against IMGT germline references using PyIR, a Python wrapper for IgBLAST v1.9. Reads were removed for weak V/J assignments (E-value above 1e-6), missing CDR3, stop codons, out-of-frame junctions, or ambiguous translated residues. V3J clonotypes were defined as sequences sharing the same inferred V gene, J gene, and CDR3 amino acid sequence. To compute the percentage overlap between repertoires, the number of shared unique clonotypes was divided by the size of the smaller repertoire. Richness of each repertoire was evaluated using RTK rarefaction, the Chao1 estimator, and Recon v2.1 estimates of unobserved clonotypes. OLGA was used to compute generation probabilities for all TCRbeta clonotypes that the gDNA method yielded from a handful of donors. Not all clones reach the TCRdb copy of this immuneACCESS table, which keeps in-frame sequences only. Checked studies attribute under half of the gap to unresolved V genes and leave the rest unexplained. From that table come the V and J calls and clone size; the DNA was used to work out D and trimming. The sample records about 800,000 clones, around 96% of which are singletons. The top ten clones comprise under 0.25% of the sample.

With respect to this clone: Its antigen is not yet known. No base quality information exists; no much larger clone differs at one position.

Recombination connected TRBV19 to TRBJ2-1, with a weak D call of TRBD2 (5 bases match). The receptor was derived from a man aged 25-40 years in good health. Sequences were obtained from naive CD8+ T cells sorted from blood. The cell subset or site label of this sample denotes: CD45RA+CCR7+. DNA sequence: TGTGCCAGTACCAGAGGCGGGTATAGCTCCTACAATGAGCAGTTCTTC. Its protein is CASTRGGYSSYNEQFF.